This TCR beta chain comes out of a study of technical replicates of blood from a few donors. The germline CDR1 and CDR2 sequences are LNHDA and SQIVND (reference sequence). Trimming removed 0 bases from V and 1 base from J, with 13 bases in between. This CDR3 region has 18 residues. Profiling relied on immunoSEQ multiplex PCR, and the TCRdb table lists in-frame clones only, not all of them. The sample holds 85,000 to 100,000 clones; nearly 97% are singletons and the top ten take more than 0.2%. The genes are TRBV19 and TRBJ1-6; D unresolved. The receptor's source is a human donor in good health. Specimen: T cells isolated from PBMCs. CDR3 coding DNA: TGTGCCAGTAGTATAGATCCGGCGGTTGGTTCCTATAATTCACCCCTCCACTTT. This sequence encodes CASSIDPAVGSYNSPLHF.